The entry below describes one T cell receptor (beta chain). The sample comes from a study of control samples from healthy donors and cancer patients. Repertoires were generated with immunoSEQ multiplex PCR, while TCRdb's copy carries only in-frame clones and drops some. The sample lists roughly 140,000 clones, around 90% occurring once. The CDR3 consists of 13 residues. Germline V CDR1 and CDR2: KGHDR, SFDVKD. Trimming left V 3 bases short and J 8 bases short, with 10 bases between. Sequencing input: blood. The source is a man aged 30-40 years in good health. This chain uses TRBV24-1 with TRBJ2-1, with TRBD1 as a possible D gene (6 bases). For the CDR3, the DNA is TGTGCCACCAGTGATCCCCACAGGGATGAGCAGTTCTTC. It codes for CATSDPHRDEQFF.